This T cell receptor beta chain was profiled in a study of Graves' ophthalmopathy and Graves' hyperthyroidism. Amplification of TCR beta CDR3 regions used RNA transcripts. The workflow started with a first-round RT-PCR run with HTBI primers and then moved on to a second-round multiplex PCR. TCRdb called the multiplex PCR reads again in MiXCR, with one record for every CDR3 protein. This table has hundreds of thousands of distinct CDR3 sequences, 40% appearing once. Clinical symptoms and serum thyroxine were used for diagnosis; TRAb, thyroid ultrasound and orbital computed tomography were also relied on. Isolation of PBMCs was performed using 9 to 10 ml of fresh peripheral blood. General study findings and limits: Blood also carried most expanded thyroid clonotypes exceeding 0.001 frequency.

Of note for this clonotype: What it binds is unknown.

The CDR3 is made up of 15 amino acids. Trimming shortened V by 10 bases and J by 4 bases, and 22 bases separated the two germline ends. CDR1 and CDR2 (germline): ENHRY, SYGVKD. The V call is TRBV10-3, the J call TRBJ1-2; D is possibly TRBD1 (5 bases). Sequencing was performed on peripheral blood. This TCR was sampled from an adult man with Graves' ophthalmopathy. CDR3 in amino acids: CASRAGGGVAYGYTF. The DNA of the CDR3 is TGTGCCAGCAGAGCAGGCGGGGGGGTCGCCTATGGCTACACCTTC.